Following are 32 T cell receptor beta chains from one sample sequenced in a study of Ad26.COV2.S vaccination and SARS-CoV-2 variants. Assay used: immunoSEQ multiplex PCR; TCRdb lists only in-frame clones, some missing. The sample has 350,000 to 500,000 clones, about 90% seen once. The treatment: 19 received Ad26.COV2.S at low or high dose, single or two shots; roughly five received placebo; per-sample allocation not given. The samples date from day 63 after the first vaccine or placebo injection. Specimen: peripheral blood, collected in a trial of Ad26.COV2.S vaccine versus placebo. Receptors were obtained from a person aged 18-65 years who received the Ad26.COV2.S COVID-19 vaccine or a placebo.

This clone was counted once. This chain uses TRBV11-2 with TRBJ2-1, with 10 bases fitting TRBD2. Per germline, CDR1 SGHAT and CDR2 FQNNGV. Trimming took 0 bases from V and 0 from J; bases not matched to a gene: 8. CDR3 length: 19 amino acids. CDR3 protein: CASSLDRVRTSGSYNEQFF. The CDR3 DNA follows: TGTGCCAGCAGCTTAGACAGGGTCCGGACTAGCGGCTCCTACAATGAGCAGTTCTTC.

This clone was seen more than once but under ten times. The chain carries TRBV7-2 and TRBJ1-6; weak D call: TRBD1 (5 bases). V was shortened by 1 base and J by 6 bases, with 7 bases between the two germline ends. CDR3 length: 14 residues. The germline CDR1 and CDR2 sequences are SGHTA and FQGNSA. CDR3 sequence reads: CASSLGQINSPLHF. CDR3 sequence (DNA): TGTGCCAGCAGCTTAGGACAGATTAATTCACCCCTCCACTTT.

V gene TRBV13 combines with J gene TRBJ2-1, with 7 bases matching TRBD2. The CDR3 runs 16 residues. Trimming took 5 bases from V and 3 from J; bases not matched to a gene: 10. Germline CDR1 reads PRHDT; CDR2 reads FYEKMQ (reference sequence). CDR3 sequence: CASSASVVAGYNEQFF. CDR3 in DNA: TGTGCCAGCAGCGCCAGCGTAGTAGCGGGCTACAATGAGCAGTTCTTC.

The V and J genes are TRBV27 and TRBJ1-1, with unresolved D. Trimming stripped 7 bases from V and 5 bases from J, with 14 bases between. Germline V gives CDR1 MNHEY, CDR2 SMNVEV (reference sequence). The CDR3 covers 13 residues. The CDR3 protein is CASTALGETEAFF. The CDR3, as DNA: TGTGCCAGCACCGCTTTAGGAGAAACTGAAGCTTTCTTT.

This rearrangement joins TRBV9 to TRBJ2-5; 16 bases match TRBD2. The CDR3 is 16 residues long. Trimming removed 3 bases from V and 7 bases from J; junction bases left unmatched: 6. Germline lookup yields CDR1 SGDLS and CDR2 YYNGEE. CDR3 nucleotide sequence: TGTGCCAGCAGCGCGGGACTAGCGGGAGGGCGGGGGACCCAGTACTTC. This translates into CASSAGLAGGRGTQYF.

The rearrangement uses TRBV2 and TRBJ2-7, with 8 bases identical to TRBD1. CDR1 and CDR2 (germline): SNHLY, FYNNEI. The CDR3 has 19 amino acids. V dropped 6 bases and J dropped 6; count of bases not matched to a gene: 25. Written as DNA, the CDR3 is TGTGCCAGCAGCGACGACCGGGACAGGCCACTTTCCCGTCCCCTCGAGCAGTACTTC. Translated, it gives CASSDDRDRPLSRPLEQYF. Complete variable domain (other parts from reference TRBV2 and TRBJ2-7): EPEVTQTPSHQVTQMGQEVILRCVPISNHLYFYWYRQILGQKVEFLVSFYNNEISEKSEIFDDQFSVERPDGSNFTLKIRSTKLEDSAMYFCASSDDRDRPLSRPLEQYFGPGTRLTVT.

CDR3 sequence (DNA): TGTGCCAGCAGCTGGCTAGCGGGAGGCCTCACAGATACGCAGTATTTT. Translated: CASSWLAGGLTDTQYF. This chain links TRBV7-9 with TRBJ2-3, with TRBD2 identical over 11 bases. Germline V gives CDR1 SEHNR, CDR2 FQNEAQ (reference sequence). The CDR3 contains 16 residues. Losses at the gene ends were 4 bases for V and 2 bases for J; bases not matched to a gene: 5.

The gene calls are TRBV5-1 and TRBJ2-2; tentatively, D is TRBD1 (6 bases). V gave up 7 bases and J gave up 4 bases, with 14 bases separating them. This CDR3 is 14 amino acids long. Per germline, CDR1 SGHRS and CDR2 YFSETQ. CDR3 region: CASCPQGITGELFF. The DNA for the CDR3 is TGCGCCAGCTGCCCGCAGGGGATCACCGGGGAGCTGTTTTTT.

This chain joins TRBV7-2 and TRBJ2-7; 10 nucleotides align to TRBD2. The CDR3 totals 18 residues. Germline-derived CDR1 and CDR2 are SGHTA and FQGNSA. V lost 2 bases, J lost 0 bases, and 10 bases stayed unmatched. CDR3 in amino acids: CASSLSGGSSGSSYEQYF. As DNA, the CDR3 is TGTGCCAGCAGCTTATCCGGGGGGTCTAGCGGGAGCTCCTACGAGCAGTACTTC.

CDR3 nucleotides: TGCAGCGCTATTCCTACTAGCGGGAGGGGGTTCTTC. This sequence encodes CSAIPTSGRGFF. V is TRBV29-1 and J is TRBJ2-1; TRBD2 aligns across 13 bases. The junction had 9 bases not matched to a gene; V was cut back by 7 bases and J by 15 bases. The germline CDR1 and CDR2 sequences are SQVTM and ANQGSEA. The CDR3 extends over 12 amino acids.

Regarding this clone: Other DNA sequences of this sample code for an identical CDR3. V usage is TRBV7-9 and J usage is TRBJ1-4, with a possible D match to TRBD1 (6 bases). CDR3 size: 14 residues. From germline, CDR1 is SEHNR and CDR2 FQNEAQ (reference sequence). Trimming removed 1 base at V and 6 bases at J, with 9 bases between. CDR3 region: CASSLGGGDEKLFF. The CDR3 DNA sequence: TGTGCCAGCAGCTTAGGAGGGGGTGATGAAAAACTGTTTTTT.

V gene TRBV29-1 combines with J gene TRBJ2-7; no definite D call. The CDR3 runs 14 residues. Germline CDR1 reads SQVTM; CDR2 reads ANQGSEA. With 3 bases removed from V and 1 base from J, the gap between germline ends came to 13 bases. CDR3 in amino acids: CSVEKPGQSYEQYF. The CDR3 coding sequence is TGCAGCGTTGAGAAACCGGGTCAGTCCTACGAGCAGTACTTC.

The chain has TRBV7-6 and TRBJ1-2; weak D call: TRBD1 (6 bases). V gave up 5 bases and J gave up 2 bases, with 15 bases separating them. Germline values: CDR1 SGHVS, CDR2 FNYEAQ. The CDR3 contains 15 residues. CDR3 residues: CASSLNEGENYGYTF. In DNA, the CDR3 is TGTGCCAGCAGCCTCAATGAGGGGGAAAACTATGGCTACACCTTC. Drawing the rest from reference TRBV7-6 and TRBJ1-2, the complete variable domain is GAGVSQSPRYKVTKRGQDVALRCDPISGHVSLYWYRQALGQGPEFLTYFNYEAQQDKSGLPNDRFSAERPEGSISTLTIQRTEQRDSAMYRCASSLNEGENYGYTFGSGTRLTVV.

V is TRBV7-9 and J is TRBJ1-1, with 7 bases lining up with TRBD1. The CDR3 runs 16 residues. Per the germline V gene, CDR1 is SEHNR and CDR2 is FQNEAQ (reference sequence). Trimming took 5 bases from V and 5 from J; bases not matched to a gene: 14. CDR3 nucleotides: TGTGCCAGCAGCCCCCGCCCTGGCAGGGGGAGTACTGAAGCTTTCTTT. As protein: CASSPRPGRGSTEAFF.

V is TRBV7-8 and J is TRBJ1-5, with a possible D match to TRBD1 (6 bases). Trimming removed 1 base at V and 4 bases at J, with 11 bases between. Germline V CDR1 and CDR2: SGHVS, FQNEAQ. CDR3 length: 15 amino acids. The CDR3 spells CASSLVGASNQPQHF. CDR3 nucleotide sequence: TGTGCCAGCAGCTTAGTGGGGGCAAGTAATCAGCCCCAGCATTTT.

This chain uses TRBV5-4 with TRBJ2-1; 11 nucleotides match TRBD1. V was pared by 4 bases and J by 3 bases, with 3 bases of the junction left unmatched. There are 15 residues in the CDR3. In germline, CDR1 is SGHNT, CDR2 YYREEE (reference sequence). The CDR3 spells CASSQDRGLYNEQFF. The CDR3 coding sequence is TGTGCCAGCAGCCAGGACAGGGGGCTCTACAATGAGCAGTTCTTC.

The count of this clone is one. The V and J genes are TRBV4-3 and TRBJ2-5; 9 bases are a match to TRBD1. The CDR3 runs to 14 residues. V lost 3 bases and J lost 4; bases outside the gene matches: 3. Germline lookup yields CDR1 LGHNA and CDR2 YSLEER. CDR3 bases: TGCGCCAGCAGCCAGACAGGGGGAGGAGAGACCCAGTACTTC. Protein sequence: CASSQTGGGETQYF.

V usage is TRBV6-2 or TRBV6-3 and J usage is TRBJ2-1, with D perhaps TRBD1 or TRBD2 (5 bases each). V was clipped by 5 bases and J by 5 bases, with 22 bases between them. The CDR3 runs to 17 residues. Germline V lookup: CDR1 MNHEY, CDR2 SVGEGT. The CDR3 loop reads CASSHPGDAPRNNEQFF. The CDR3 DNA sequence: TGTGCCAGCAGTCACCCCGGGGACGCTCCACGGAACAATGAGCAGTTCTTC.

This rearrangement joins TRBV7-2 to TRBJ1-6, with D possibly matching TRBD1 (5 bases). Trimming stripped 0 bases from V and 7 bases from J, with 10 bases between. In germline, CDR1 is SGHTA, CDR2 FQGNSA. The CDR3 loop spans 15 amino acids. The CDR3 sequence: CASSLAGGVNSPLHF. DNA for the CDR3: TGTGCCAGCAGCTTAGCGGGGGGAGTAAATTCACCCCTCCACTTT.

This clone was counted a single time. The V gene is TRBV12-3 or TRBV12-4, the J gene TRBJ2-1; TRBD1 is a possible D gene (5 bases). Between the trimmed V and J ends, which lost 0 bases and 7 bases, there was a span of 7 bases. The CDR3 runs to 13 residues. The CDR3 bases are TGTGCCAGCAGTTTAGCGGGGCAGAATGAGCAGTTCTTC. Protein: CASSLAGQNEQFF.

The rearrangement links TRBV6-5 to TRBJ2-3, with D possibly TRBD2 on 6 matching bases. Trimming took off 7 bases at V and 6 bases at J, with 17 bases between the two ends. This CDR3 contains 14 residues. The germline CDR1 and CDR2 sequences are MNHEY and SVGAGI. In nucleotides, the CDR3 is TGTGCCAGCAAAACGGGAGTCGGCGCCGATACGCAGTATTTT. It yields the protein CASKTGVGADTQYF.

The chain joins TRBV11-2 to TRBJ2-7; possibly TRBD1 for D (6 bases). Trimming pared 1 base from V and 2 bases from J, leaving 9 bases between. CDR1 and CDR2 from the germline V gene are SGHAT and FQNNGV. This CDR3 has 14 amino acids. Written as DNA, the CDR3 is TGTGCCAGCAGCTTAGGGGACACCACCTACGAGCAGTACTTC. Protein product: CASSLGDTTYEQYF.

The J gene is TRBJ2-3, the V gene TRBV4-1, with D possibly TRBD1 on 5 matching bases. Germline V gene data show CDR1 as MGHRA and CDR2 as YSYEKL. This CDR3 is 15 amino acids long. The CDR3 here is CPGCRGRASTDTQYF. The DNA of the CDR3 is TGCCCCGGGTGTAGGGGCAGGGCGAGCACAGATACGCAGTATTTT.

This chain uses TRBV28 with TRBJ2-7; 9 positions agree with TRBD1. The CDR3 runs 17 residues. Germline CDR1 MDHEN, CDR2 SYDVKM. V lost 6 bases, J lost 3 bases, and 15 bases stayed unmatched. DNA of the CDR3: TGTGCCAGCAGGCTAAGATCTACAGGGGGCTTTGACTACGAGCAGTACTTC. This gives the protein CASRLRSTGGFDYEQYF.

This chain connects TRBV11-1 to TRBJ2-6; unclear D gene. This CDR3 comprises 14 residues. Trimming took off 6 bases at V and 0 bases at J, with 6 bases between the two ends. CDR1 and CDR2 (germline): SGHAT, FQDESV (reference sequence). This CDR3 reads CASSSGSGANVLTF. The DNA for the CDR3 is TGTGCCAGCAGTTCAGGCTCTGGGGCCAACGTCCTGACTTTC.

CDR3 coding DNA: TGTGCCAGTAGATATGGCGGGGCATTTAGGGGCAATCAGCCCCAGCATTTT. Translated: CASRYGGAFRGNQPQHF. The chain has TRBV19 and TRBJ1-5, with D possibly matching TRBD1 (5 bases). CDR1 and CDR2 (germline): LNHDA, SQIVND (reference sequence). Trimming stripped 6 bases from V and 2 bases from J, with 20 bases between. This CDR3 is built from 17 residues.

The chain employs TRBV19 and TRBJ2-7; TRBD2 matches at 14 bases. The V segment lost 3 bases and the J segment 5 bases; nucleotides outside the gene matches: 9. Germline lookup yields CDR1 LNHDA and CDR2 SQIVND (reference sequence). This CDR3 has 17 residues. The CDR3 sequence: CASSMGTSGSSKDEQYF. DNA of the CDR3: TGTGCCAGTAGTATGGGGACTAGCGGGAGTTCGAAGGACGAGCAGTACTTC. The variable domain in full, completed from reference TRBV19 and TRBJ2-7, reads DGGITQSPKYLFRKEGQNVTLSCEQNLNHDAMYWYRQDPGQGLRLIYYSQIVNDFQKGDIAEGYSVSREKKESFPLTVTSAQKNPTAFYLCASSMGTSGSSKDEQYFGPGTRLTVT.

This clone was counted a few times. The chain is built from TRBV7-9 and TRBJ2-3, with 7 bases aligning to TRBD1. The length of the CDR3 is 12 residues. The germline gives CDR1 SEHNR, CDR2 FQNEAQ (reference sequence). V trimming: 2 bases; J trimming: 13 bases; junction bases outside the gene matches: 6. CDR3 in amino acids: CASSLHEGAEYF. In DNA form, the CDR3 reads TGTGCCAGCAGCTTACATGAGGGGGCGGAGTATTTT.

This chain uses TRBV3-1 (or the pseudogene TRBV3-2) with TRBJ2-2; 7 positions match TRBD1. Germline V gene data show CDR1 as LGHDT and CDR2 as YNNKEL (reference sequence). The length of the CDR3 is 17 residues. V gave up 1 base and J gave up 4 bases; unmatched junction bases: 9. CDR3 sequence reads: CASSQGLSAGGTGELFF. The DNA of the CDR3 is TGTGCCAGCAGCCAAGGCTTAAGTGCAGGGGGCACCGGGGAGCTGTTTTTT.

The count of this clone is one. The rearrangement links TRBV2 to TRBJ2-3; D is undetermined. The CDR3 spans 14 residues. V dropped 2 bases and J dropped 0 bases, with 6 bases sitting between them. Germline CDR1 SNHLY, CDR2 FYNNEI. The CDR3 is CASSETRSTDTQYF. The CDR3 DNA reads TGTGCCAGCAGTGAAACCCGGAGCACAGATACGCAGTATTTT. The full variable domain, completed using reference TRBV2 and TRBJ2-3, is EPEVTQTPSHQVTQMGQEVILRCVPISNHLYFYWYRQILGQKVEFLVSFYNNEISEKSEIFDDQFSVERPDGSNFTLKIRSTKLEDSAMYFCASSETRSTDTQYFGPGTRLTVL.

The J gene is TRBJ2-2, the V gene TRBV7-2; D may be TRBD2 (5 bases). The CDR3 extends over 15 amino acids. Germline V lookup: CDR1 SGHTA, CDR2 FQGNSA. Trimming pared 0 bases from V and 4 bases from J, leaving 9 bases between. The CDR3 reads CASSLAARGTGELFF. In nucleotides, the CDR3 is TGTGCCAGCAGCTTAGCGGCCCGGGGCACCGGGGAGCTGTTTTTT.

V and J are TRBV6-5 and TRBJ2-3; 8 positions agree with TRBD2. The CDR3 runs 15 residues. Germline-derived CDR1 and CDR2 are MNHEY and SVGAGI. Unmatched junction bases numbered 7, after V lost 7 bases and J lost 1 base. The CDR3 DNA reads TGTGCCAGCACCATTAGCGGGGATGGCACAGATACGCAGTATTTT. It specifies CASTISGDGTDTQYF.